The TCR beta chain described here comes from a study of monozygotic twins with inflammatory bowel disease. Findings and caveats of the study: Repertoire similarity was not found to differ between concordant and discordant twins, possibly from limited power. Patients received differing immunosuppressive treatments, which may have added variability to their repertoires. Sharing of clonotypes with others was lower in IBD patients than in healthy twins, and this was especially so with disease activity. IBD patients had lower TCRbeta diversity (inverse Simpson) than healthy co-twins.

Reprocessing the 5' RACE reads, TCRdb reports a single entry for every CDR3 protein and omits DNA. This repertoire includes fewer than 550,000 distinct CDR3 sequences. The germline V gene has CDR1 SGHRS and CDR2 YFSETQ. This CDR3 has 13 residues. Comments on this clonotype: Its target is not known.

The receptor comes from a human donor with ulcerative colitis or Crohn's disease, or a healthy co-twin of an affected twin (not recorded which). V and J are TRBV5-1 and TRBJ2-1. The specimen sequenced was blood. This chain's CDR3 is CASSSYTYNEQFF.